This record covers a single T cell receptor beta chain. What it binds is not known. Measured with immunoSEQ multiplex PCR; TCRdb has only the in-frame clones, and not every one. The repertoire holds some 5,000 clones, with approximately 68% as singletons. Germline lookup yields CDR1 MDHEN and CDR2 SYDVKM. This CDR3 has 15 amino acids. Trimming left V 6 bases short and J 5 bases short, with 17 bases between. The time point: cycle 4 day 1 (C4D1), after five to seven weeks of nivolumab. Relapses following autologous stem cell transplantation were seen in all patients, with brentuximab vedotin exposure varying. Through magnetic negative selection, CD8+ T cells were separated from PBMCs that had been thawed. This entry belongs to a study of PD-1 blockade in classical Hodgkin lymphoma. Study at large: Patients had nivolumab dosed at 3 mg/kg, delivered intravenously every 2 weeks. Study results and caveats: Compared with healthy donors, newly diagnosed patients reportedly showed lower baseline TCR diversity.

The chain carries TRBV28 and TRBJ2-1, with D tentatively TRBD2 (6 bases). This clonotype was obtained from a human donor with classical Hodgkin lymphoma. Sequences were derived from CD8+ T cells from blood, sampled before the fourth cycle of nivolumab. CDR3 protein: CASRLIAESDNEQFF. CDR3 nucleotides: TGTGCCAGCAGGTTAATAGCGGAAAGCGACAATGAGCAGTTCTTC.